This TCR beta chain was observed in a study of cytomegalovirus exposure and HLA in healthy donors. Study-wide results and limits: Cytomegalovirus-associated TCR beta chains were listed, numbering more than 150.

Concerning this clone itself: What it binds is not known.

Researchers ran the PCR with 60 Vbeta and 13 Jbeta primers. TCRdb keeps only in-frame clones here, not all; method: immunoSEQ multiplex PCR. The repertoire includes about 150,000 clones, more than 70% of them detected once, and around 11% sits in the top ten. The CDR3 runs 12 residues. Deletions cut 4 bases from V and 4 bases from J, with 7 bases between. Germline V gene sequence: CDR1 SEHNR, CDR2 FQNEAQ (reference sequence). The sequence derives from a man between 18 and 35 years old in good health and CMV-seropositive. Specimen: PBMCs. The rearrangement joins TRBV7-9 to TRBJ1-1; D gene unclear. The CDR3 DNA reads as TGTGCCAGCAGCTCTCCCGGCACTGAAGCTTTCTTT. Translation gives CASSSPGTEAFF.